The clone carrying this TCR beta chain was seen a single time. Its specificity is not known. TCRdb's table, derived via immunoSEQ multiplex PCR, lists solely in-frame clones and lacks some. This table has just under 150,000 clones, about 86% appearing once. These data originate in a study of T cell responses to AZD1222 COVID-19 vaccine. Study-level results: Females outnumbered males among donors, who were mostly white British; clonal diversity was possibly underestimated. Breadth and depth of Spike-specific TCRs rose after two AZD1222 doses. The reported proportion of spike-specific TCRs targeting unmutated variant regions was nearly half.

The V end lost 2 bases, the J end lost 7 bases, and 9 bases lay between the germline ends. The CDR3 runs 13 residues. Per germline, CDR1 SGHNT and CDR2 YENEEA. The sequence was obtained from an adult who received the AZD1222 COVID-19 vaccine. The rearrangement joins TRBV11-3 to TRBJ2-1; D uncertain. The sample here was peripheral blood, taken 28 days after the second AZD1222 dose. The CDR3 here is CASSLPRGNEQFF. The CDR3 nucleotides read TGTGCCAGCAGCTTACCTAGAGGAAATGAGCAGTTCTTC.